This is a list of T cell receptor beta chains from one sample in a study of OX40 agonist ivuxolimab in advanced cancers. Sequencing was performed with immunoSEQ multiplex PCR; in TCRdb, only in-frame clones are kept and a portion is missing. The sample carries about 99,000 clones, around 95% recorded once. Sequencing was performed on CD4+ or CD8+ T cells sorted from blood, taken in a trial of the OX40 agonist ivuxolimab. These receptors all stem from an adult with an advanced solid tumor such as melanoma, head and neck, liver or kidney cancer. Both conserved end residues are part of each CDR3.

>TRBV28|TRBJ2-7
CASSLASLLSYEQYF
>TRBV25-1|TRBJ1-1
CASSETDRVNTEAFF
>TRBV19|TRBJ2-3
CASSITLRPQDTQYF
>TRBV4-1|TRBJ1-2
CASSSGPDGYTF
>TRBV15|TRBJ1-4
CATSRTGATNEKLFF
>TRBV4-3|TRBJ1-3
CASSQGTAPGNTIYF
>TRBV28|TRBJ2-1
CASSFRGGEPYNEQFF
>TRBV6-6|TRBJ2-5
CASSYEEIQTQYF
>TRBV7-2|TRBJ1-2
CASSLINSYTF
>TRBV16|TRBJ1-6
CASNGGHNSPLHF
>TRBV2|TRBJ1-4
CASRGGSSNEKLFF
>TRBV27|TRBJ2-7
CASSPRTGRNEQYF
>TRBV15|TRBJ2-5
CATSSSTQGFMETQYF
>TRBV7-6|TRBJ2-5
CASSLYGASGQETQYF
>TRBV7-8|TRBJ2-5
CASSLTTPGLAQETQYF
>TRBV10-3|TRBJ2-5
CAISETGGLQETQYF
>TRBV5-4|TRBJ2-3
CASSLVGLADADTQYF
>TRBV27|TRBJ2-3
CASSLYPPGLAGGLVGDTQYF
>TRBV12-5|TRBJ2-3
CASGFSGSITDTQYF
>TRBV9|TRBJ2-2
CASSVSGSGELFF
>TRBV28|TRBJ2-1
CASSQVANEQFF
>TRBV5-6|TRBJ1-1
CASSSGQGTEAFF
>TRBV6-1|TRBJ2-3
CASSDPRLGRTDTQYF
>TRBV13|TRBJ2-5
CASSSRGHETQYF
>TRBV29-1|TRBJ2-2
CSGGGGGGELFF
>TRBV28|TRBJ2-2
CASSLPLMDVDTGELFF
>TRBV5-1|TRBJ1-2
CASSSGQGANYGYTF
>TRBV7-6|TRBJ1-2
CASSPGAGEYQGYTF
>TRBV28|TRBJ1-1
CASSLVRDTEAFF
>TRBV4-1|TRBJ1-1
CASSRTWGAPEAFF
>TRBV6-5|TRBJ1-2
CASSYQGQGSGYTF
>TRBV27|TRBJ1-2
CASSRAGDLPPYGYTF
>TRBV7-9|TRBJ2-1
CASRNTGYNEQFF
>TRBV27|TRBJ2-2
CASSLWGTGGLRNTGELFF
>TRBV4-3|TRBJ2-3
CASSQGSSGSDTQYF
>TRBV29-1|TRBJ2-1
CSVGQGVHNEQFF
>TRBV6-6|TRBJ1-1
CASSFPGQSEAFF
>TRBV4-2|TRBJ1-1
CASSQQNRGTEAFF
>TRBV19|TRBJ2-3
CASSDTSTDTQYF
>TRBV6-6|TRBJ1-5
CASSQGRGQPQHF
>TRBV27|TRBJ2-7
CASSPFAGSGYEQYF
>TRBV19|TRBJ2-7
CASSTRDRGLYEQYF
>TRBV7-2|TRBJ2-5
CASSLNPADQETQYF
>TRBV6-5|TRBJ1-1
CASSYYRGNTEAFF
>TRBV7-6|TRBJ1-3
CASLDGNTIYF